Listed here is a single T cell receptor (beta chain). The target antigen is unknown. The data originate from a study of CD8+CD57+ T cells in acquired aplastic anemia. Across the study: CD4+ and CD8+ cells, once sorted, gave DNA averaging approximately 3 ug. Study-wide results and caveats: Patients showed no significant difference from controls in CD8+ Simpson's diversity.

CDR3 and TCR beta VDJ profiling relied on genomic DNA as the template. TCRdb reprocessed the reads with MiXCR, giving one entry per CDR3 protein. The table includes roughly 170,000 distinct CDR3 sequences, under 75% detected once. The V end was cut by 2 bases, the J end by 7 bases, with 17 bases between. The CDR3 contains 15 residues. Germline V CDR1 and CDR2: SEHNR, FQNEAQ (reference sequence). The sequencing input was sorted CD4+, CD8+, or CD8+CD57+ T cells (not recorded which) from PBMCs. This TCR came from a human donor in good health. The genes are TRBV7-9 and TRBJ1-2; unclear D gene. Written as DNA, the CDR3 is TGTGCCAGCAGCTTACAAGCTAGCGGGAGTGGTGGCTACACCTTC. This encodes CASSLQASGSGGYTF.